A selection of T cell receptor beta chains follows, all from one sample in a study of Graves' ophthalmopathy and Graves' hyperthyroidism. One entry per CDR3 protein, called by TCRdb with MiXCR from the multiplex PCR reads. The sample contains about 400,000 distinct CDR3 sequences, about a sixth of which appear only once. Sequencing used peripheral blood. These receptors all stem from a woman under 30 with Graves' ophthalmopathy. CDR3s include the opening cysteine and the closing phenylalanine or tryptophan. The D gene is left open where the match is weak. Size is stated for part of the rows, as once, few or many counts, or as a class when the clone is expanded.

abundance	len	d_gene	v_gene	j_gene	CDR3aa	CDR3nt
many	14	TRBD1	TRBV9	TRBJ1-6	CASSVAGGDSPLHF	TGTGCCAGCAGCGTAGCAGGGGGCGATTCACCCCTCCACTTT
many	15	NA	TRBV13	TRBJ1-1	CASSSLQTMNTEAFF	TGTGCCAGCAGCTCCCTACAGACCATGAACACTGAAGCTTTCTTT
many	13	NA	TRBV20-1	TRBJ2-5	CSANRRTEETQYF	TGCAGTGCTAACAGGCGGACAGAAGAGACCCAGTACTTC
many	12	NA	TRBV20-1	TRBJ1-2	CSANGGGYGYTF	TGCAGTGCCAATGGGGGGGGCTATGGCTACACCTTC
once	16	TRBD1	TRBV10-3	TRBJ1-1	CANSLTGGRMNTEAFF	TGTGCCAACAGTCTTACAGGGGGCCGGATGAACACTGAGGCTTTCTTT
many	15	TRBD1	TRBV6-5	TRBJ2-7	CASSHDRAHLDEQYF	TGTGCCAGCAGTCACGACAGGGCACACCTCGACGAGCAGTACTTC
many	18	TRBD2	TRBV4-2	TRBJ2-7	CASSQALRTSGKTYEQYF	TGTGCCAGCAGCCAAGCCCTAAGGACTAGCGGGAAAACGTACGAGCAGTACTTC
many	15	NA	TRBV7-2	TRBJ2-4	CASSLDFWSQNIQYF	TGTGCCAGCAGCTTAGATTTTTGGAGCCAAAACATTCAGTACTTC
many	12	TRBD1	TRBV2	TRBJ1-1	CASRADRDEAFF	TGTGCCAGCAGGGCGGACAGGGATGAAGCTTTCTTT
many	14	NA	TRBV19	TRBJ1-2	CASSVGRANYGYTF	TGTGCCAGTAGTGTAGGGAGAGCTAACTATGGCTACACCTTC
many	12	NA	TRBV20-1	TRBJ1-2	CSARRPNYGYTF	TGCAGTGCTCGAAGACCCAACTATGGCTACACCTTC
many	12	NA	TRBV28	TRBJ2-7	CASSLGGGEQYF	TGTGCCAGCAGCTTAGGGGGGGGCGAGCAGTACTTC
many	14	NA	TRBV30	TRBJ1-6	CAWKGRVVNSPLHF	TGTGCCTGGAAGGGCAGGGTTGTTAATTCACCCCTCCACTTT
many	17	NA	TRBV20-1	TRBJ1-1	CSALRWGQGKKNTEAFF	TGCAGTGCTCTCCGGTGGGGGCAGGGTAAGAAGAACACTGAAGCTTTCTTT
many	14	NA	TRBV28	TRBJ2-5	CASSLRDNQETQYF	TGTGCCAGCAGTTTGCGGGACAACCAAGAGACCCAGTACTTC
many	14	NA	TRBV4-3	TRBJ1-2	CASSQDSWGVGYTF	TGCGCCAGCAGCCAAGATTCGTGGGGGGTTGGCTACACCTTC
many	14	TRBD2	TRBV5-1	TRBJ2-7	CASSLALAGVEQYF	TGCGCCAGCAGCTTAGCGCTAGCGGGAGTCGAGCAGTACTTC
many	13	NA	TRBV6-5	TRBJ2-5	CASSYISQGTQYF	TGTGCCAGCAGTTACATTTCCCAGGGGACCCAGTACTTC
many	15	NA	TRBV27	TRBJ2-5	CASKIFGTAEETQYF	TGTGCCAGCAAGATTTTCGGTACGGCGGAAGAGACCCAGTACTTC
many	15	NA	TRBV20-1	TRBJ1-6	CSARDLKTGSSPLHF	TGCAGTGCTAGAGACCTAAAAACAGGGAGCTCACCCCTCCACTTT
many	14	NA	TRBV7-2	TRBJ1-2	CASIPPRANYGYTF	TGTGCCAGCATCCCCCCCCGAGCTAACTATGGCTACACCTTC
many	19	NA	TRBV7-3	TRBJ1-1	CASTLKVRARFVVGTEAFF	TGTGCCAGCACCCTTAAGGTCCGGGCCAGGTTTGTTGTGGGCACTGAAGCTTTCTTT
many	14	NA	TRBV19	TRBJ2-5	CASSPSGRRETQYF	TGTGCCAGTAGCCCTTCCGGGCGACGAGAGACCCAGTACTTC
many	11	NA	TRBV29-1	TRBJ1-1	CSVEGRTEAFF	TGCAGCGTTGAGGGGCGGACTGAAGCTTTCTTT
many	11	NA	TRBV30	TRBJ2-2	CAWTESGELFF	TGTGCCTGGACCGAGTCCGGGGAGCTGTTTTTT
many	15	NA	TRBV18	TRBJ2-4	CASSPRYGGEDIQYF	TGTGCCAGCTCACCAAGGTACGGGGGAGAAGACATTCAGTACTTC
many	17	TRBD1	TRBV11-1	TRBJ1-1	CASSQDRTYERSPEAFF	TGTGCCAGCAGCCAGGACAGGACTTACGAACGGAGCCCTGAAGCTTTCTTT
many	14	NA	TRBV2	TRBJ2-5	CASSPRTSQETQYF	TGTGCCAGCAGTCCCCGAACTTCTCAAGAGACCCAGTACTTC
many	14	NA	TRBV4-3	TRBJ2-7	CASSPNRAGYEQYF	TGCGCCAGCAGCCCCAACCGGGCGGGCTACGAGCAGTACTTC
many	17	NA	TRBV18	TRBJ1-1	CASSPSDRYPGDTEAFF	TGTGCCAGCTCACCAAGTGACAGATACCCGGGGGACACTGAAGCTTTCTTT
many	13	NA	TRBV7-2	TRBJ2-2	CASSPQGRGELFF	TGTGCCAGCAGCCCGCAGGGGAGAGGGGAGCTGTTTTTT
NA	15	TRBD1	TRBV28	TRBJ1-6	CASRPGTGNSSPLHF	TGTGCCAGCAGACCCGGGACAGGGAATTCTTCACCCCTCCACTTT
many	14	NA	TRBV19	TRBJ1-5	CASSVRVSNQPQHF	TGTGCCAGTAGTGTTCGGGTAAGCAATCAGCCCCAGCATTTT
many	16	TRBD2	TRBV12-3/TRBV12-4	TRBJ2-2	CASSFSAGGVAGELFF	TGTGCCAGCAGTTTTTCAGCGGGGGGGGTTGCCGGGGAGCTGTTTTTT
many	13	NA	TRBV6-2/TRBV6-3	TRBJ1-5	CASSLSLTRPQHF	TGTGCCAGCAGTCTATCCCTTACGCGGCCCCAGCATTTT
many	14	NA	TRBV6-5	TRBJ1-1	CASSYSRSDTEAFF	TGTGCCAGCAGTTACAGTCGGTCTGACACTGAAGCTTTCTTT
many	14	TRBD1	TRBV9	TRBJ1-5	CASSATGGPQPQHF	TGTGCCAGCAGCGCCACAGGGGGCCCTCAGCCCCAGCATTTT
many	12	NA	TRBV6-2/TRBV6-3	TRBJ2-7	CATDDGPYEQYF	TGTGCCACCGATGACGGTCCCTACGAGCAGTACTTC
many	16	TRBD2	TRBV24-1	TRBJ2-5	CATSDFSRGGKETQYF	TGTGCCACCAGTGATTTTTCGCGGGGGGGCAAGGAGACCCAGTACTTC
many	12	TRBD2	TRBV20-1	TRBJ2-5	CSASNSGPSQYF	TGCAGTGCTAGTAATAGCGGGCCATCCCAGTACTTC
many	14	TRBD2	TRBV6-5	TRBJ2-7	CASRAASGGDEQYF	TGTGCCAGCAGGGCGGCTAGCGGGGGAGACGAGCAGTACTTC
many	14	NA	TRBV12-3/TRBV12-4	TRBJ2-2	CASTNKRGAGELFF	TGTGCCAGCACAAATAAACGAGGGGCCGGGGAGCTGTTTTTT
many	15	NA	TRBV20-1	TRBJ2-7	CSARAGPGASYEQYF	TGCAGTGCTAGAGCGGGGCCAGGGGCCTCCTACGAGCAGTACTTC
many	14	TRBD1	TRBV24-1	TRBJ1-2	CATSDRQGYYGYTF	TGTGCCACCAGTGATAGACAGGGGTACTATGGCTACACCTTC
many	15	NA	TRBV9	TRBJ1-1	CASSVRTVENTEAFF	TGTGCCAGCAGCGTACGGACAGTCGAGAACACTGAAGCTTTCTTT
many	18	TRBD1	TRBV20-1	TRBJ2-2	CSARDEGTGRSVDGELFF	TGCAGTGCTAGAGACGAAGGGACAGGGAGATCAGTTGACGGGGAGCTGTTTTTT
NA	14	NA	TRBV12-3/TRBV12-4	TRBJ2-7	CASRGPGHLGEQYF	TGTGCCAGCAGAGGACCGGGACATCTGGGAGAGCAGTACTTC
NA	15	TRBD2	TRBV24-1	TRBJ2-2	CATTSGTSYTGELFF	TGTGCCACCACTTCCGGGACTAGCTACACCGGGGAGCTGTTTTTT
many	16	TRBD2	TRBV7-2	TRBJ2-2	CASSTSGGPHTGELFF	TGTGCCAGCAGCACAAGCGGGGGGCCTCACACCGGGGAGCTGTTTTTT
NA	14	NA	TRBV5-1	TRBJ1-2	CASSYDIKDYGYTF	TGCGCCAGCAGCTACGACATAAAGGACTATGGCTACACCTTC
NA	14	NA	TRBV12-3/TRBV12-4	TRBJ1-2	CASSPLGTGYGYTF	TGTGCCAGCAGCCCCTTGGGGACGGGCTATGGCTACACCTTC
many	15	TRBD1	TRBV5-1	TRBJ1-1	CASSFQGGMNTEAFF	TGCGCCAGCAGCTTCCAGGGGGGGATGAACACTGAAGCTTTCTTT
many	14	TRBD2	TRBV7-2	TRBJ2-7	CASRASGGSYEQYF	TGTGCCAGCAGGGCTAGCGGAGGATCCTACGAGCAGTACTTC
many	13	NA	TRBV6-2/TRBV6-3	TRBJ2-5	CASRRDIKETQYF	TGTGCCAGCAGACGGGACATAAAGGAGACCCAGTACTTC
NA	17	NA	TRBV28	TRBJ2-7	CASSSLGDLRGGYEQYF	TGTGCCAGCAGTTCCCTGGGGGACTTGAGAGGTGGCTACGAGCAGTACTTC
many	15	NA	TRBV4-1	TRBJ2-7	CASSQEPGAMYEQYF	TGCGCCAGCAGCCAAGAGCCGGGGGCGATGTACGAGCAGTACTTC
many	16	TRBD1	TRBV15	TRBJ2-7	CATSNNIGTGPYEQYF	TGTGCCACCAGCAATAATATAGGGACAGGCCCCTACGAGCAGTACTTC
many	14	NA	TRBV19	TRBJ1-5	CAGSIPTKNQPQHF	TGTGCCGGTAGTATACCGACCAAAAATCAGCCCCAGCATTTT
many	15	NA	TRBV27	TRBJ2-7	CASSSNTRYSYEQYF	TGTGCCAGCAGTTCAAACACACGCTACTCCTACGAGCAGTACTTC